Listed here are 21 T cell receptor beta chains from one sample, sequenced in a study of blood T cell repertoires in COVID-19. The protocol was immunoSEQ multiplex PCR, while the TCRdb copy is restricted to in-frame clones and leaves out a portion. The sample contains around 250,000 clones, about 86% of which appear only once. Source material: peripheral blood. The receptors originated from an elderly man with acute or convalescent COVID-19.

The V call is TRBV5-1, the J call TRBJ2-1; 8 bases are shared with TRBD2. Looked up from germline, CDR1 is SGHRS and CDR2 is YFSETQ. This CDR3 has 15 amino acids. The V gene end was trimmed by 3 bases and the J gene end by 8 bases; junction bases not matched to a gene: 10. CDR3 region: CASSSYGGRGDEQFF. CDR3 nucleotides: TGCGCCAGCAGCTCCTATGGGGGGCGGGGGGATGAGCAGTTCTTC.

The CDR3 is CASSPGRGIIEQYF. The CDR3 coding sequence is TGTGCCAGCTCACCAGGCAGGGGTATCATCGAGCAGTACTTC. The chain joins TRBV18 to TRBJ2-7, with D perhaps TRBD1 (6 bases). The germline gives CDR1 KGHSH, CDR2 LQKENI. V lost 2 bases and J 6 bases, leaving 14 bases between the germline ends. The length of the CDR3 is 14 residues. The full variable domain, with the rest looked up from reference TRBV18 and TRBJ2-7, is NAGVMQNPRHLVRRRGQEARLRCSPMKGHSHVYWYRQLPEEGLKFMVYLQKENIIDESGMPKERFSAEFPKEGPSILRIQQVVRGDSAAYFCASSPGRGIIEQYFGPGTRLTVT.

The gene calls are TRBV2 and TRBJ2-7; a possible D gene is TRBD2 (6 bases). Germline V gene lookup returns CDR1 SNHLY and CDR2 FYNNEI. V was trimmed by 1 base and J by 4 bases, leaving 8 bases between them. CDR3 length equals 13 residues. CDR3 sequence: CASSEGSGYEQYF. In DNA, the CDR3 is TGTGCCAGCAGTGAAGGAAGCGGGTACGAGCAGTACTTC. The full variable domain, its missing parts supplied by reference TRBV2 and TRBJ2-7, is EPEVTQTPSHQVTQMGQEVILRCVPISNHLYFYWYRQILGQKVEFLVSFYNNEISEKSEIFDDQFSVERPDGSNFTLKIRSTKLEDSAMYFCASSEGSGYEQYFGPGTRLTVT.

The chain employs TRBV5-4 and TRBJ1-2; no reliable D call. CDR1 and CDR2 from the germline V gene are SGHNT and YYREEE (reference sequence). This CDR3 has 16 residues. V lost 2 bases and J 0 bases, leaving 14 bases between the germline ends. CDR3: CASSFPAGPANYGYTF. In DNA, the CDR3 is TGTGCCAGCAGCTTTCCGGCAGGCCCAGCTAACTATGGCTACACCTTC.

The chain carries TRBV19 and TRBJ2-7; D perhaps matches TRBD1 (6 bases). The germline CDR1 and CDR2 sequences are LNHDA and SQIVND (reference sequence). Trimming pared 9 bases from V and 5 bases from J, leaving 17 bases between. The CDR3 length is 13 residues. The DNA of the CDR3 is TGTGCCAGCGAACAGGGTATCGGACACGAGCAGTACTTC. Its protein product is CASEQGIGHEQYF.

The chain employs TRBV18 and TRBJ2-5; the D is unclear. The CDR3 is 13 amino acids. Germline lookup yields CDR1 KGHSH and CDR2 LQKENI. Trimming pared 2 bases from V and 4 bases from J, leaving 8 bases between. CDR3 residues: CASSPNPGETQYF. Written as DNA, the CDR3 is TGTGCCAGCTCACCAAACCCCGGAGAGACCCAGTACTTC.

The chain recombines TRBV2 with TRBJ2-3; weak D call: TRBD1 (6 bases). Germline values: CDR1 SNHLY, CDR2 FYNNEI. The V and J ends lost 3 bases and 0 bases respectively, with 10 bases between them. The CDR3 is 15 residues long. This chain's CDR3 is CASSEGTTSTDTQYF. The DNA of the CDR3 is TGTGCCAGCAGTGAGGGGACAACTAGCACAGATACGCAGTATTTT.

The chain is built from TRBV10-3 and TRBJ2-1; the D gene is possibly TRBD2 (6 bases). The V and J ends lost 6 bases and 0 bases respectively, with 15 bases between them. Germline V gene lookup returns CDR1 ENHRY and CDR2 SYGVKD. CDR3 length: 16 amino acids. The CDR3 protein is CAISPTAGSSYNEQFF. CDR3 in DNA: TGTGCCATCAGCCCGACCGCGGGGAGCTCCTACAATGAGCAGTTCTTC.

The V call is TRBV6-5, the J call TRBJ1-6; D may be TRBD1 (5 bases). The CDR3 totals 12 residues. Germline CDR1 is MNHEY and CDR2 is SVGAGI. The germline V and J ends were trimmed by 6 bases and 6 bases, with 6 bases remaining between them. CDR3 sequence (DNA): TGTGCCAGCAGACAGGTTAATTCACCCCTCCACTTT. This sequence encodes CASRQVNSPLHF.

CDR3 in DNA: TGTGCCAGCAGCCCGACAGGGTCAGAGACCCAGTACTTC. It codes for CASSPTGSETQYF. The chain employs TRBV3-1 (or the pseudogene TRBV3-2) and TRBJ2-5, with 7 bases that match TRBD1. CDR1 LGHDT and CDR2 YNNKEL come from the germline V gene (reference sequence). The CDR3 covers 13 residues. The V gene end was trimmed by 4 bases and the J gene end by 4 bases; junction bases not matched to a gene: 3.

V is TRBV6-5 and J is TRBJ1-5; TRBD1 is a possible D gene (6 bases). Germline loops: CDR1 MNHEY, CDR2 SVGAGI. The CDR3 is 13 amino acids. Trimming pared 3 bases from V and 7 bases from J, leaving 10 bases between. CDR3 bases: TGTGCCAGCAGTTATACTAGGGGGCAGCCCCAGCATTTT. Its translation: CASSYTRGQPQHF.

Turning to this clone: The same CDR3 also results from other DNA sequences found in this sample. The V gene is TRBV5-1, the J gene TRBJ2-7; D might be TRBD1 or TRBD2, each matching 5 bases. The CDR3 is 12 amino acids. Germline V CDR1 and CDR2: SGHRS, YFSETQ. V was cut by 4 bases and J by 4 bases, with 9 bases left in between. The CDR3 loop reads CASSLGEYEQYF. CDR3 nucleotide sequence: TGCGCCAGCAGCCTGGGGGAGTACGAGCAGTACTTC.

This chain joins TRBV3-1 (or the pseudogene TRBV3-2) and TRBJ2-1; 13 bases line up with TRBD2. V was pared by 1 base and J by 4 bases, with 10 bases of the junction left unmatched. Germline-derived CDR1 and CDR2 are LGHDT and YNNKEL (reference sequence). The length of the CDR3 is 19 residues. CDR3 DNA: TGTGCCAGCAGCCAAGGAGGACTAGCGGGAGACCTCCCTTACAATGAGCAGTTCTTC. Translated, it gives CASSQGGLAGDLPYNEQFF.

The chain has TRBV19 and TRBJ1-6; D possibly corresponds to TRBD1 (6 bases). This CDR3 region has 17 residues. Per the germline V gene, CDR1 is LNHDA and CDR2 is SQIVND (reference sequence). The V end lost 6 bases, the J end lost 0 bases, and 15 bases lay between the germline ends. The CDR3 sequence is CASRDRQESSYNSPLHF. The CDR3 DNA follows: TGTGCCAGTAGGGATCGACAGGAAAGCTCCTATAATTCACCCCTCCACTTT.

The J gene is TRBJ2-2, the V gene TRBV5-4; no definite D call. The CDR3 is 14 amino acids. Germline assignment: CDR1 SGHNT and CDR2 YYREEE (reference sequence). V was cut by 1 base and J by 1 base, with 5 bases left in between. CDR3 coding DNA: TGTGCCAGCAGCTTGCCACAGAACACCGGGGAGCTGTTTTTT. Its translation is CASSLPQNTGELFF.

This chain connects TRBV6-5 to TRBJ1-1; maybe TRBD1 (5 bases). This CDR3 has 15 residues. Germline V gives CDR1 MNHEY, CDR2 SVGAGI. V lost 7 bases, J lost 0 bases, and 15 bases lay in between. CDR3 protein: CASIQGWGLNTEAFF. The CDR3 region has the DNA TGTGCCAGCATTCAGGGTTGGGGCTTGAACACTGAAGCTTTCTTT.

The J gene is TRBJ1-1, the V gene TRBV11-2; 9 bases are shared with TRBD1. This CDR3 region has 14 residues. J gave up 5 bases and V 5 bases, and 6 bases lay outside the gene matches. The germline V gene has CDR1 SGHAT and CDR2 FQNNGV. The CDR3 DNA follows: TGTGCCAGCAGCCACAGGGGGCTTCGGACTGAAGCTTTCTTT. Translated, it gives CASSHRGLRTEAFF. Variable domain in full (rest from reference TRBV11-2 and TRBJ1-1): EAGVAQSPRYKIIEKRQSVAFWCNPISGHATLYWYQQILGQGPKLLIQFQNNGVVDDSQLPKDRFSAERLKGVDSTLKIQPAKLEDSAVYLCASSHRGLRTEAFFGQGTRLTVV.

This chain uses TRBV24-1 with TRBJ2-1; 8 bases line up with TRBD1. In germline, CDR1 is KGHDR, CDR2 SFDVKD. This CDR3 spans 15 amino acids. The ends lost 3 bases at V and 8 bases at J; junction bases unmatched: 8. The CDR3 coding sequence is TGTGCCACCAGTGATGCCGGGACAGGCGGCGATGAGCAGTTCTTC. Translated, it gives CATSDAGTGGDEQFF.

The chain employs TRBV5-4 and TRBJ2-7; D possibly corresponds to TRBD1 (6 bases). CDR1 and CDR2 (germline): SGHNT, YYREEE (reference sequence). The CDR3 sequence is 15 residues long. V was shortened by 0 bases and J by 1 base, with 11 bases between the two germline ends. The CDR3 loop reads CASSLGQGSSYEQYF. In DNA form, the CDR3 reads TGTGCCAGCAGCTTGGGGCAGGGGTCATCCTACGAGCAGTACTTC.

The chain carries TRBV7-6 and TRBJ1-6; no reliable D call. Trimming pared 5 bases from V and 5 bases from J, leaving 13 bases between. Per germline, CDR1 SGHVS and CDR2 FNYEAQ. The CDR3 runs to 15 residues. DNA for the CDR3: TGTGCCAGCAGCGCGGCGCCGAGTAATAATTCACCCCTCCACTTT. This translates into CASSAAPSNNSPLHF.

This chain uses TRBV7-6 with TRBJ2-1; 11 nucleotides align to TRBD2. This CDR3 is 19 amino acids long. The V gene end was trimmed by 2 bases and the J gene end by 8 bases; junction bases not matched to a gene: 17. Germline CDR1 and CDR2: SGHVS and FNYEAQ. As DNA, the CDR3 is TGTGCCAGCAGCTTAAAAACCCCGGGACTAGCGGTCGTTTCCCATGAGCAGTTCTTC. The encoded protein is CASSLKTPGLAVVSHEQFF.